This TCR beta chain was documented in a study of cytomegalovirus exposure and HLA in healthy donors. The study's findings and limits: Listed as cytomegalovirus-associated were 170 or so TCR beta chains. In vitro confirmation showed a few CMV-associated chains to be CMV antigen specific. Across donors, most TCRs were seen rarely, yet some public ones were widespread. First-cohort TCR clusters tended to co-occur in the approximately 120 validation repertoires, a later analysis found.

Worth noting for this clone: Its antigen is not identified.

This CDR3 comprises 15 residues. Germline CDR1 MGHDK, CDR2 SYGVNS. After removal of 6 bases from V and 6 bases from J, the junction contained 9 bases not matched to a gene. Method: immunoSEQ multiplex PCR; TCRdb's copy keeps in-frame clones and lacks some. The table has approximately 140,000 clones, more than 85% seen once. The source of this sequence is a young man in good health and CMV-seropositive. The chain combines TRBV25-1 with TRBJ2-3; 10 bases are a match to TRBD1. The sequenced sample consisted of PBMCs. The CDR3 spells CASRSGQGIGDTQYF. CDR3 bases: TGTGCCAGCAGATCGGGACAGGGGATAGGGGATACGCAGTATTTT.